This T cell receptor beta chain emerged from a study of beta chain features in type 1 diabetes. Notes on the study in general: When Type 1 diabetes patients were examined, their TCRB CDR3s proved moderately but significantly shorter in all four CD4+ subsets.

This clone turned up a few times. Its target is unknown. CDR3 length equals 14 residues. CDR1 and CDR2 from the germline V gene are SGDLS and YYNGEE. The V end was cut by 6 bases, the J end by 2 bases, with 14 bases between. Investigators reverse transcribed all isolated RNA, so they sequenced expressed TCRB transcripts. The protocol was immunoSEQ multiplex PCR, while the TCRdb copy is restricted to in-frame clones and leaves out a portion. The repertoire holds just under 150,000 clones, with approximately 13% as singletons. Sequencing used central memory CD4+ T cells from blood. This clonotype originated in a man aged 18 to 29 with type 1 diabetes. V is TRBV9 and J is TRBJ1-1; D unclear. The CDR3 here is CASTRTADNTEAFF. DNA for the CDR3: TGTGCCAGCACCCGGACGGCTGACAACACTGAAGCTTTCTTT.